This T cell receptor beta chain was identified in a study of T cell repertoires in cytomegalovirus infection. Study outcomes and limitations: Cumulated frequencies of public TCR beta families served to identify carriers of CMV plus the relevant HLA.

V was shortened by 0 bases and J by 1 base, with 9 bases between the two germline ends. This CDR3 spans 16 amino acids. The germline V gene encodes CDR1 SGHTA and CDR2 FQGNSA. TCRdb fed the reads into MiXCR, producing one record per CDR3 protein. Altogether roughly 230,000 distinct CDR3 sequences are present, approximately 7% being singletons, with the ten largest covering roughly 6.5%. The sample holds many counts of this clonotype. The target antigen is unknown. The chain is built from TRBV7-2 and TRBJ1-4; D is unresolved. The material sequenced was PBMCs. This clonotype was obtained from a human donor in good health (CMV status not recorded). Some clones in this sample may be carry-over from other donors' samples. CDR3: CASSLAGRGTNEKLFF. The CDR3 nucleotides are TGTGCCAGCAGCTTAGCGGGCCGGGGAACTAATGAAAAACTGTTTTTT.